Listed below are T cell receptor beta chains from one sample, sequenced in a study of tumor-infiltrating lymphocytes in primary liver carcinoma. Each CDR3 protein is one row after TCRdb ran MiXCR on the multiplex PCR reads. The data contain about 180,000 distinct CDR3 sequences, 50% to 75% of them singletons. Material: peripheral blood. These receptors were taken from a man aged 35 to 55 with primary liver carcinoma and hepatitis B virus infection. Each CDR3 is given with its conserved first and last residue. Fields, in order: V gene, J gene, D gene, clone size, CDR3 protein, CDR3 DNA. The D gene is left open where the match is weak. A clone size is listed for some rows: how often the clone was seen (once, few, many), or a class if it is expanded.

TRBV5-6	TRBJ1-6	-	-	CTSSWKGSSYNSPLHF	TGTACCAGCAGCTGGAAGGGGAGCTCCTATAATTCACCCCTCCACTTT
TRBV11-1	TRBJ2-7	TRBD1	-	CASSLDRSLYGQYF	TGTGCCAGCAGCTTGGACAGGAGCCTATACGGGCAGTACTTC
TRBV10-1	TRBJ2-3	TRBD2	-	CASSESSGSADTQYF	TGCGCCAGCAGTGAGTCGAGCGGGAGCGCAGATACGCAGTATTTC
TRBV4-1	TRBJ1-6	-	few	CASSQDLSYNSPLHF	TGCGCCAGCAGCCAAGACCTCTCCTATAATTCACCCCTCCACTTT
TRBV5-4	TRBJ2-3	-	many	CASSLDGAERPDTQYF	TGTGCCAGCAGCTTGGACGGGGCGGAGAGGCCAGATACGCAGTATTTT
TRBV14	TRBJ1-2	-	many	CASSQEFTGQGYTF	TGTGCCAGCAGCCAAGAATTTACAGGGCAGGGCTACACCTTC
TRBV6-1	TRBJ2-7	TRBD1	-	CASRTGVGYEQYF	TGTGCCAGCAGGACAGGGGTGGGCTACGAGCAGTACTTC
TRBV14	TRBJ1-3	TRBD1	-	CASSQNRGHTIYF	TGTGCCAGCAGCCAAAACAGGGGACACACCATATATTTT
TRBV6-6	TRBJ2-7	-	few	CASSLGRDGDYEQYF	TGTGCCAGCAGTTTAGGGCGGGACGGGGACTACGAGCAGTACTTC
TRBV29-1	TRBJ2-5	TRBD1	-	CSVVGTECFQETQYF	TGCAGCGTTGTCGGGACAGAGTGTTTTCAAGAGACCCAGTACTTC
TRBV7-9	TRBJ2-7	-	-	CASSHRLNTGEQYF	TGTGCCAGCAGTCATAGATTAAACACGGGCGAGCAGTACTTC
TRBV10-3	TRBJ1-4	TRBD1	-	CAISETRTGLDEKLFF	TGTGCCATCAGTGAGACTCGGACAGGGCTGGATGAAAAACTGTTTTTT
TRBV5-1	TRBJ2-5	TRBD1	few	CASSLSGQGNQETQYF	TGCGCCAGCAGCTTGTCGGGACAGGGGAATCAAGAGACCCAGTACTTC
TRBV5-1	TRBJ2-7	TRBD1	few	CASSKGTGGDEQYF	TGCGCCAGCAGTAAAGGGACAGGGGGCGACGAGCAGTACTTC